What follows are 14 T cell receptor beta chains derived from one specimen sequenced in a study of cytomegalovirus exposure and HLA in healthy donors. PCR was performed using 60 Vbeta and 13 Jbeta primers. This table comes from immunoSEQ multiplex PCR, and its TCRdb copy is limited to in-frame clones, with some not included. The sample lists over 100,000 clones; roughly 89% were seen once. Material for sequencing was PBMCs. All receptors come from a woman aged 30 to 39 in good health and CMV-seronegative.

V usage is TRBV28 and J usage is TRBJ1-1; TRBD1 aligns across 8 bases. V lost 0 bases and J lost 6; bases outside the gene matches: 12. CDR1 and CDR2 (germline): MDHEN, SYDVKM. The CDR3 is 17 amino acids. The CDR3 spells CASSLWSEAGGLAEAFF. Here the CDR3 DNA reads TGTGCCAGCAGTTTATGGAGTGAGGCAGGGGGCTTGGCTGAAGCTTTCTTT.

This clone has more than one count but fewer than ten. The gene calls are TRBV10-3 and TRBJ2-3, with D tentatively TRBD2 (6 bases). The CDR3 covers 14 residues. Germline V gene lookup returns CDR1 ENHRY and CDR2 SYGVKD. The V end was cut by 6 bases, the J end by 4 bases, with 14 bases between. The CDR3 region is CAIRGTGDADTQYF. CDR3 bases: TGTGCCATCAGGGGGACGGGAGACGCAGATACGCAGTATTTT.

The chain links TRBV30 to TRBJ1-1; possible D gene TRBD1, 5 bases. V was cut by 0 bases and J by 4 bases, with 12 bases left in between. Germline CDR1 GTSNPN, CDR2 SVGIG (reference sequence). CDR3 size: 14 residues. The CDR3 DNA follows: TGTGCCTGGAGTGTGTTCCCCGGGGGCACTGAAGCTTTCTTT. Protein: CAWSVFPGGTEAFF.

V is TRBV5-4 and J is TRBJ2-5, with D uncertain. From germline, CDR1 is SGHNT and CDR2 YYREEE (reference sequence). The CDR3 has 12 amino acids. V shed 5 bases and J shed 3 bases, with 8 bases lying between them. CDR3 protein: CASSGPEETQYF. CDR3 DNA sequence: TGTGCCAGCAGTGGGCCGGAAGAGACCCAGTACTTC.

The chain couples TRBV27 to TRBJ1-1; D remains ambiguous. This CDR3 has 14 amino acids. Trimming took off 5 bases at V and 1 base at J, with 11 bases between the two ends. Germline V gives CDR1 MNHEY, CDR2 SMNVEV (reference sequence). CDR3: CASSGRRGNTEAFF. In DNA, the CDR3 is TGTGCCAGCAGTGGGAGGAGAGGGAACACTGAAGCTTTCTTT.

J is TRBJ1-5 and V is TRBV7-8, with TRBD1 identical over 9 bases. The CDR3 extends over 18 amino acids. Germline trimming cut 4 bases from V and 8 bases from J; bases unmatched to any gene: 18. Per germline, CDR1 SGHVS and CDR2 FQNEAQ. CDR3 loop: CASSSGAAGTGRVEPQHF. The CDR3 DNA is TGTGCCAGCAGCTCGGGTGCCGCCGGGACAGGGCGGGTGGAGCCCCAGCATTTT.

The chain couples TRBV27 to TRBJ2-7, with D maybe TRBD1 (6 bases). The length of the CDR3 is 13 residues. Per the germline V gene, CDR1 is MNHEY and CDR2 is SMNVEV (reference sequence). V was trimmed by 4 bases and J by 4 bases, leaving 11 bases between them. The CDR3 bases are TGTGCCAGCAGTTACAGGGTAGGTTACGAGCAGTACTTC. As protein: CASSYRVGYEQYF.

This chain uses TRBV19 with TRBJ2-5; 7 nucleotides agree with TRBD2. The CDR3 is made up of 15 amino acids. Germline V CDR1 and CDR2: LNHDA, SQIVND (reference sequence). V shed 6 bases, J shed 2 bases, and the junction held 9 bases outside the gene matches. CDR3 region: CASRSYGLGQETQYF. The CDR3 DNA follows: TGTGCCAGTAGGTCGTACGGACTAGGACAAGAGACCCAGTACTTC.

The CDR3 DNA follows: TGTGCCAGCAGTTTAGGGACAGGGGTGGGAACCGGGGAGCTGTTTTTT. Translation: CASSLGTGVGTGELFF. The V call is TRBV27, the J call TRBJ2-2, with 10 positions matching TRBD1. V shed 2 bases and J 5 bases; nucleotides not matched to a gene: 5. The CDR3 has 16 amino acids. From germline, CDR1 is MNHEY and CDR2 SMNVEV (reference sequence).

The rearrangement links TRBV4-3 to TRBJ2-1; 8 bases map to TRBD2. J gave up 10 bases and V 1 base, and 9 bases lay outside the gene matches. The CDR3 covers 15 residues. CDR1 is LGHNA and CDR2 is YSLEER in the germline V gene. The chain's CDR3 is CASSQVGAGDREQFF. CDR3 DNA: TGCGCCAGCAGCCAAGTGGGAGCGGGGGATAGGGAGCAGTTCTTC.

The chain has TRBV7-9 and TRBJ2-1, with 13 bases fitting TRBD2. CDR1 and CDR2 from the germline V gene are SEHNR and FQNEAQ (reference sequence). The V segment lost 4 bases and the J segment 2 bases; nucleotides outside the gene matches: 5. The CDR3 runs 17 residues. DNA of the CDR3: TGTGCCAGCAGCTCCAGACTAGCGGGGGGACCCTACAATGAGCAGTTCTTC. This gives the protein CASSSRLAGGPYNEQFF.

The rearrangement links TRBV10-2 to TRBJ2-7; 10 nucleotides match TRBD1. Trimming removed 6 bases from V and 1 base from J; junction bases left unmatched: 3. This CDR3 is 14 amino acids long. Germline V gene sequence: CDR1 WSHSY, CDR2 SAAADI. The CDR3 DNA follows: TGCGCCAGCAGGAAGGGACAGGGGTCCTACGAGCAGTACTTC. It yields the protein CASRKGQGSYEQYF.

This chain joins TRBV7-9 and TRBJ1-1; TRBD1 matches at 8 bases. The CDR3 is 15 amino acids. Losses at the gene ends were 2 bases for V and 7 bases for J; bases not matched to a gene: 9. The germline V gene encodes CDR1 SEHNR and CDR2 FQNEAQ (reference sequence). The CDR3 nucleotides read TGTGCCAGCAGCTTAATGGGACAGGTTAGTGATGAAGCTTTCTTT. This codes for CASSLMGQVSDEAFF.

CDR3 region: CASSPGQREQYF. DNA of the CDR3: TGTGCCAGCAGTCCTGGACAGCGCGAGCAGTACTTC. This rearrangement joins TRBV6-6 to TRBJ2-7, with D possibly being TRBD1 (6 bases). The CDR3 consists of 12 residues. Germline V gene lookup returns CDR1 MNHNY and CDR2 SVGAGI (reference sequence). Trimming took 5 bases from V and 6 from J, leaving 11 bases between them.